The present T cell receptor beta chain was sequenced within a study of blood T cell repertoires in COVID-19. Study background: The United States, Italy and Spain supplied acute and convalescent COVID-19 samples. From T cells, B-cell-depleted T cells, or PBMCs came the material, which was cDNA or gDNA.

There are 16 residues in the CDR3. Per germline, CDR1 MNHEY and CDR2 SMNVEV (reference sequence). J lost 3 bases, V lost 6 bases, and 10 bases had no gene match. Data came from immunoSEQ multiplex PCR; TCRdb stores just in-frame clones and leaves some out. The table lists about 34,000 clones, approximately 71% of them singletons. The sequence derives from a human donor in a cohort sampled during active COVID-19. Sequenced material: peripheral blood. The chain carries TRBV27 and TRBJ2-2; 7 bases line up with TRBD1. The CDR3 region is CASSLTGVPYTGELFF. The CDR3 coding sequence is TGTGCCAGCAGCCTCACAGGGGTTCCCTACACCGGGGAGCTGTTTTTT.